These 6 T cell receptor beta chains were all obtained from the same sample, sequenced in a study of OX40 agonist ivuxolimab in advanced cancers. Clones were read by immunoSEQ multiplex PCR, and TCRdb kept only the in-frame ones, dropping some. Of under 6,500 clones in the sample, over 65% are singletons; the top ten hold 12%. The input for sequencing was CD4+ or CD8+ T cells sorted from blood, taken in a trial of the OX40 agonist ivuxolimab. The source of these receptors is an adult with an advanced solid tumor such as melanoma, head and neck, liver or kidney cancer.

The chain has TRBV28 and TRBJ1-2, with 7 bases that match TRBD1. Germline-derived CDR1 and CDR2 are MDHEN and SYDVKM. V was pared by 7 bases and J by 0 bases, with 11 bases of the junction left unmatched. The length of the CDR3 is 16 residues. The CDR3 loop reads CASTSRETGTNYGYTF. The CDR3 DNA sequence: TGTGCCAGCACCTCCAGGGAGACAGGGACTAACTATGGCTACACCTTC.

The chain couples TRBV5-4 to TRBJ2-6; the D is unclear. CDR3 length: 17 amino acids. Germline CDR1 reads SGHNT; CDR2 reads YYREEE (reference sequence). The ends were cut back, 1 base at V and 0 bases at J, with 11 bases in the middle. CDR3 nucleotides: TGTGCCAGCAGCTTGTCGGTGGGCCTCTCTGGGGCCAACGTCCTGACTTTC. Amino acid sequence: CASSLSVGLSGANVLTF.

The V gene is TRBV9, the J gene TRBJ2-1; D may match TRBD1 or TRBD2 (5 bases each). The V and J ends lost 4 bases and 10 bases respectively, with 18 bases between them. Germline CDR1 SGDLS, CDR2 YYNGEE. The CDR3 spans 14 residues. The DNA for the CDR3 is TGTGCCAGCAGCCTTAAGTTCGGGGCGTGGGAGCAGTTCTTC. Its translation: CASSLKFGAWEQFF.

This chain links TRBV4-1 with TRBJ2-7; weak D call: TRBD1 (6 bases). The V end was cut by 1 base, the J end by 7 bases, with 11 bases between. The CDR3 length is 13 residues. Germline V lookup: CDR1 MGHRA, CDR2 YSYEKL. The CDR3 DNA follows: TGCGCCAGCAGCCAAGTACAGGGTGGTGAGCAGTACTTC. Encoded protein: CASSQVQGGEQYF.

The rearrangement links TRBV4-2 to TRBJ1-1; 10 positions match TRBD1. V lost 4 bases and J lost 6; bases outside the gene matches: 5. CDR1 and CDR2 from the germline V gene are LGHNA and YNFKEQ. The length of the CDR3 is 14 residues. CDR3 in DNA: TGTGCCAGCAGCCCGACAGGGGGCGTAGCTGAAGCTTTCTTT. It codes for CASSPTGGVAEAFF.

This clone occurred a few times. The rearrangement joins TRBV10-3 to TRBJ1-2; no firm D call. The CDR3 has 14 residues. The germline V gene has CDR1 ENHRY and CDR2 SYGVKD. V gave up 3 bases and J gave up 2 bases, with 10 bases separating them. The CDR3 DNA reads TGTGCCATCAGTGAAAGGGCGCGAAACTATGGCTACACCTTC. Translated, it gives CAISERARNYGYTF.